This T cell receptor (beta chain) was retrieved from a study of Ad26.COV2.S vaccination and SARS-CoV-2 variants. At the level of the study: Participants got Ad26.COV2.S intramuscularly, once or twice 56 days apart.

Sequencing used immunoSEQ multiplex PCR; TCRdb keeps in-frame clones, though not all of them. Among about 680,000 clones listed, more than 80% were seen once. Comments on this clone: The antigen is not known.

Overall study results and limits: Vaccine and placebo recipients had comparable breadth of non-spike TCRs.

Germline lookup yields CDR1 LNHDA and CDR2 SQIVND (reference sequence). The CDR3 totals 14 residues. V dropped 5 bases and J dropped 4 bases, with 15 bases sitting between them. Treatment here: about 20 received Ad26.COV2.S at low or high dose, single or two shots; 5 received placebo; per-sample allocation not given. Each sample was drawn 63 days after the first injection (of vaccine or placebo). Sample: peripheral blood, taken in a trial of Ad26.COV2.S vaccine versus placebo. The J gene is TRBJ2-7, the V gene TRBV19, with a possible D match to TRBD1 (6 bases). The receptor was isolated from a person between 18 and 59 years old who received the Ad26.COV2.S COVID-19 vaccine or a placebo. The CDR3 reads CASSLTGFPYEQYF. The CDR3, as DNA: TGTGCCAGTAGTCTGACAGGCTTCCCTTACGAGCAGTACTTC.